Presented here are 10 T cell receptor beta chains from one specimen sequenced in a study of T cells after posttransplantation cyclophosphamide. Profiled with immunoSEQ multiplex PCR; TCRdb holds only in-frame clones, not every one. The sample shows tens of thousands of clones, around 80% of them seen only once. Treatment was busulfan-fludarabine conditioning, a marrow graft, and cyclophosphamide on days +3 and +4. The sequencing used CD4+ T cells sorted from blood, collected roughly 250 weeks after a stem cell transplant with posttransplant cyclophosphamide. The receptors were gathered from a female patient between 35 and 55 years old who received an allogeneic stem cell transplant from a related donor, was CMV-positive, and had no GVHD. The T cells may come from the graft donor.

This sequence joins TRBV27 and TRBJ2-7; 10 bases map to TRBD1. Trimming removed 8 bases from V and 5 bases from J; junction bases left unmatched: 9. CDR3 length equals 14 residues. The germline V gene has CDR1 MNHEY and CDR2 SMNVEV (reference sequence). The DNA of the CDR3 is TGTGCCAGCGCCCGGACAGGGGGGAACCACGAGCAGTACTTC. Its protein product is CASARTGGNHEQYF.

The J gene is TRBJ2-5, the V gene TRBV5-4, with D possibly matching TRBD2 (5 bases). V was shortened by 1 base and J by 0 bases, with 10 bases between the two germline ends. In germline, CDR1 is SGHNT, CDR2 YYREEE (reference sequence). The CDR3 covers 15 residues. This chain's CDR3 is CASSLFSGNQETQYF. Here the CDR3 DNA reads TGTGCCAGCAGCTTGTTTTCGGGGAACCAAGAGACCCAGTACTTC.

CDR3 region: CASSQVTGRGGKETQYF. The CDR3 region has the DNA TGCGCCAGCAGCCAAGTGACGGGGCGGGGGGGCAAAGAGACCCAGTACTTC. The rearrangement links TRBV4-1 to TRBJ2-5, with 9 bases matching TRBD2. From germline, CDR1 is MGHRA and CDR2 YSYEKL. The trim removed 1 base at V and 3 bases at J, leaving 9 bases unmatched. This CDR3 has 17 residues.

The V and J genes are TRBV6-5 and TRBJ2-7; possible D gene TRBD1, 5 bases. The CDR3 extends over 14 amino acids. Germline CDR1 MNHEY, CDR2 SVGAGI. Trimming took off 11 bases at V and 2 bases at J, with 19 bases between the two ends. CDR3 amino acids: CAVSRRQGAYEQYF. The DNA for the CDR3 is TGTGCCGTCTCGCGACGCCAGGGTGCCTACGAGCAGTACTTC.

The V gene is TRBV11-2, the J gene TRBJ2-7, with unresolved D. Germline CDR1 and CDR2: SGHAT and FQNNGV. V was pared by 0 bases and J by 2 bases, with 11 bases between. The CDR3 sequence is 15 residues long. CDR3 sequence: CASSLEATEPYEQYF. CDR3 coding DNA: TGTGCCAGCAGCTTAGAAGCGACCGAACCCTACGAGCAGTACTTC.

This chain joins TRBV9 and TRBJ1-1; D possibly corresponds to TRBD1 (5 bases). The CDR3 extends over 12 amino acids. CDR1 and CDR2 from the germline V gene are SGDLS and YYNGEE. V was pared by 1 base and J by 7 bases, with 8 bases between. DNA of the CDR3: TGTGCCAGCAGCGTATCCCAGGGTGAAGCTTTCTTT. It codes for CASSVSQGEAFF.

This CDR3 reads CASTRVGNQPQHF. CDR3 coding DNA: TGTGCCAGCACCAGGGTAGGCAATCAGCCCCAGCATTTT. The V gene is TRBV2, the J gene TRBJ1-5; the D gene is possibly TRBD1 (5 bases). CDR3 length: 13 residues. V shed 7 bases and J shed 2 bases, with 9 bases lying between them. The germline CDR1 and CDR2 sequences are SNHLY and FYNNEI.

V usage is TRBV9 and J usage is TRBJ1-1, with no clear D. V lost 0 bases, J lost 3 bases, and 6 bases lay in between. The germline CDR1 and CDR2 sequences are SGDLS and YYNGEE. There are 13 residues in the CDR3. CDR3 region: CASSVGADTEAFF. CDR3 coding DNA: TGTGCCAGCAGCGTAGGGGCCGACACTGAAGCTTTCTTT.

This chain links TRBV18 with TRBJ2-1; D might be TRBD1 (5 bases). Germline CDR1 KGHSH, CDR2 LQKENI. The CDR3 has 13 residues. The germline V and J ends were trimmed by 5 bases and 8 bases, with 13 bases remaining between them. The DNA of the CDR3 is TGTGCCAGCTCAGCTCAGACAGCCGATGAGCAGTTCTTC. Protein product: CASSAQTADEQFF.

This chain's CDR3 is CASSQDRETANYGYTF. The CDR3, as DNA: TGCGCCAGCAGCCAAGATCGAGAGACAGCTAACTATGGCTACACCTTC. V usage is TRBV4-3 and J usage is TRBJ1-2, with D possibly TRBD1 on 5 matching bases. The CDR3 is 16 residues long. Germline lookup yields CDR1 LGHNA and CDR2 YSLEER. Trimming pared 0 bases from V and 0 bases from J, leaving 11 bases between.